These 12 T cell receptor beta chains were sequenced from one sample in a study of CD8+CD57+ T cells in acquired aplastic anemia. Template material for TCR beta VDJ and CDR3 profiling consisted of genomic DNA. TCRdb recomputed calls from the reads with MiXCR, one row per CDR3 protein. The sample comprises about 470,000 distinct CDR3 sequences, roughly 34% of which are singletons, and approximately 0.82% rests with the top ten. Those patients picked for sequencing had displayed CD8+CD57+ cell expansion on flow cytometry. The material sequenced was sorted CD4+, CD8+, or CD8+CD57+ T cells (not recorded which) from PBMCs. These TCRs come from a human donor with aplastic anemia.

In its sample, this clonotype was seen many times. The chain employs TRBV10-3 and TRBJ2-5; 7 bases map to TRBD1. Trimming at V came to 6 bases and at J to 5 bases, leaving 6 bases not matched to a gene. Germline lookup yields CDR1 ENHRY and CDR2 SYGVKD. The CDR3 sequence is 13 residues long. This CDR3 is CAIRKDREETQYF. CDR3 nucleotides: TGTGCCATCAGAAAAGACAGGGAGGAGACCCAGTACTTC.

CDR3 bases: TGCGCCAGCACCGATCCCGGGGGCTCATTCTACGAGCAGTACTTC. Amino acids: CASTDPGGSFYEQYF. J is TRBJ2-7 and V is TRBV10-2, with D perhaps given as TRBD1 or TRBD2 (6 bases each). The CDR3 is 15 amino acids. V shed 7 bases and J shed 3 bases, with 19 bases lying between them. CDR1 WSHSY and CDR2 SAAADI come from the germline V gene.

J is TRBJ2-1 and V is TRBV7-6; a possible D gene is TRBD2 (5 bases). CDR3 length: 13 amino acids. Trimming left V 3 bases short and J 7 bases short, with 10 bases between. From germline, CDR1 is SGHVS and CDR2 FNYEAQ. As DNA, the CDR3 is TGTGCCAGCAGCTTGCCTGGGGAGAATGAGCAGTTCTTC. This codes for CASSLPGENEQFF.

This chain connects TRBV20-1 to TRBJ1-2; 7 nucleotides match TRBD1. The CDR3 is made up of 15 amino acids. Germline V gene lookup returns CDR1 DFQATT and CDR2 SNEGSKA (reference sequence). The J segment lost 1 base and the V segment lost 3 bases, leaving 8 bases of the junction unmatched. In DNA, the CDR3 is TGCAGTGCTAGGGTGTCGGGACAGCTTAACTATGGCTACACCTTC. It yields the protein CSARVSGQLNYGYTF.

This clonotype was seen ten or more times. This chain uses TRBV7-2 with TRBJ2-7, with 9 bases that match TRBD1. CDR3 length equals 15 residues. V trimming: 4 bases; J trimming: 4 bases; junction bases outside the gene matches: 8. Germline V CDR1 and CDR2: SGHTA, FQGNSA. Here the CDR3 reads CASSSPGQGKYEQYF. The CDR3 nucleotides are TGTGCCAGCAGCTCCCCGGGACAGGGAAAGTACGAGCAGTACTTC.

As DNA, the CDR3 is TGTGCCAGTACCCCGACCGAATTGAACACTGAAGCTTTCTTT. This translates into CASTPTELNTEAFF. This sequence joins TRBV25-1 and TRBJ1-1; D gene uncertain. The germline gives CDR1 MGHDK, CDR2 SYGVNS. V was shortened by 9 bases and J by 0 bases, with 14 bases between the two germline ends. The CDR3 is 14 residues long.

This clonotype came up many times. Relative to the germline gene, one junction end is altered; a read error may explain this. The chain combines TRBV7-7 with TRBJ2-5, with D hard to call. Germline V CDR1 and CDR2: SSHAT, FNYEAQ (reference sequence). CDR3 length: 13 residues. CDR3 nucleotide sequence: TGTGCTAGCAGCACCCGGTACCAAGAGACCCAGTACTTC. Encoded protein: CASSTRYQETQYF.

This clonotype was observed at least ten times. The J gene is TRBJ1-2, the V gene TRBV20-1; no definite D call. The CDR3 contains 13 residues. Per the germline V gene, CDR1 is DFQATT and CDR2 is SNEGSKA (reference sequence). The V end lost 4 bases, the J end lost 4 bases, and 13 bases lay between the germline ends. CDR3 in amino acids: CSATSLSGYGYTF. CDR3 DNA: TGCAGTGCTACCTCTTTGTCTGGCTATGGCTACACCTTC.

The chain recombines TRBV2 with TRBJ1-5; D gene unclear. The CDR3 extends over 13 amino acids. From germline, CDR1 is SNHLY and CDR2 FYNNEI. V lost 7 bases and J lost 7, with 14 bases in between. CDR3 in amino acids: CASNVGPEQPQHF. For the CDR3, the DNA is TGTGCCAGCAATGTTGGACCTGAGCAGCCCCAGCATTTT.

This clonotype occurred a few times. The chain combines TRBV11-1 with TRBJ2-3, with D possibly matching TRBD2 (6 bases). Germline CDR1 reads SGHAT; CDR2 reads FQDESV (reference sequence). The CDR3 extends over 16 amino acids. V lost 1 base, J lost 4 bases, and 15 bases lay in between. CDR3 sequence: CASSLVGSGGADTQYF. DNA for the CDR3: TGTGCCAGCAGCTTAGTAGGGTCCGGGGGTGCAGATACGCAGTATTTT.

The chain recombines TRBV9 with TRBJ2-2; 7 bases are shared with TRBD1. The germline CDR1 and CDR2 sequences are SGDLS and YYNGEE. Trimming took 5 bases from V and 3 from J; bases not matched to a gene: 4. The CDR3 covers 14 residues. DNA of the CDR3: TGTGCCAGCAGGGGACAGTCGGACACCGGGGAGCTGTTTTTT. Translation: CASRGQSDTGELFF.

Points on this clonotype: A much larger clone lies a single base off, so this may be a read error. This chain joins TRBV3-1 and TRBJ1-6, with D possibly TRBD1 on 6 matching bases. Germline V CDR1 and CDR2: LGHDT, YNNKEL (reference sequence). Between the trimmed V and J ends, which lost 3 bases and 13 bases, there was a span of 13 bases. This CDR3 contains 13 residues. CDR3 sequence reads: CASSHGDITPLHF. The CDR3 nucleotides read TGTGCCAGCAGCCACGGGGACATCACGCCCCTCCACTTT.